The rows below give T cell receptor beta chains drawn from one sample of a study of blood T cell repertoires in COVID-19. This table comes from immunoSEQ multiplex PCR, and its TCRdb copy is limited to in-frame clones, with some not included. In the table there are fewer than 40,000 clones, 89% of which are singletons. Sample: peripheral blood. Source of these receptors: a woman in her thirties or forties with active or convalescent COVID-19. The CDR3 runs from the conserved cysteine through the conserved F or W. Each record gives: J gene, clone size, V gene, D gene, CDR3 DNA, CDR3 protein. The D gene is left open where the match is weak. Only part of the rows carry a size: once, few, many, or a class if the clone is expanded.

j_call: TRBJ2-2
clone_size: once
v_call: TRBV11-1
d_call: -
cdr3_nt: TGTGCCAGCAGCTTAGCGGGGACCGGAGGGAGGGAGCTGTTTTTT
cdr3_aa: CASSLAGTGGRELFF

j_call: TRBJ1-1
clone_size: -
v_call: TRBV5-1
d_call: TRBD1
cdr3_nt: TGCGCCAGCAGCTTAAGGGACAGGGGGCAAAAAGGGACTGAAGCTTTCTTT
cdr3_aa: CASSLRDRGQKGTEAFF

j_call: TRBJ1-1
clone_size: -
v_call: TRBV27
d_call: -
cdr3_nt: TGTGCCAGCAGTTCTTACGCCCAGGACACTGAAGCTTTCTTT
cdr3_aa: CASSSYAQDTEAFF

j_call: TRBJ1-5
clone_size: -
v_call: TRBV27
d_call: -
cdr3_nt: TGTGCCAGCAGTTTAACCCCCGCCGGGTTAGGTAGGAGCAATCAGCCCCAGCATTTT
cdr3_aa: CASSLTPAGLGRSNQPQHF

j_call: TRBJ2-5
clone_size: -
v_call: TRBV6-5
d_call: -
cdr3_nt: TGTGCCAGCAGAGTCCGACTAGAAGAGACCCAGTACTTC
cdr3_aa: CASRVRLEETQYF

j_call: TRBJ2-7
clone_size: -
v_call: TRBV5-1
d_call: TRBD1
cdr3_nt: TGCGCCAGCAGGCCCGGGACAGGGGTCTACGAGCAGTACTTC
cdr3_aa: CASRPGTGVYEQYF

j_call: TRBJ1-1
clone_size: once
v_call: TRBV12-3/TRBV12-4
d_call: -
cdr3_nt: TGTGCCAGCAGCCCCCCATTCACTGAAGCTTTCTTT
cdr3_aa: CASSPPFTEAFF

j_call: TRBJ2-1
clone_size: once
v_call: TRBV29-1
d_call: -
cdr3_nt: TGCAGCGTTAAGACAGAATACAATGAGCAGTTCTTC
cdr3_aa: CSVKTEYNEQFF

j_call: TRBJ2-2
clone_size: -
v_call: TRBV6-5
d_call: -
cdr3_nt: TGTGCCAGCAGTTACTTACAGAAATTCGGGGAGCTGTTTTTT
cdr3_aa: CASSYLQKFGELFF

j_call: TRBJ2-7
clone_size: -
v_call: TRBV3-1/TRBV3-2
d_call: -
cdr3_nt: TGTGCCAGCAGCACGGACACGCTCTACGAGCAGTACTTC
cdr3_aa: CASSTDTLYEQYF

j_call: TRBJ1-5
clone_size: -
v_call: TRBV2
d_call: -
cdr3_nt: TGTGCCAGCAGCGATGGAGTGAGTTTAGATATGCATCAGCCCCAGCATTTT
cdr3_aa: CASSDGVSLDMHQPQHF

j_call: TRBJ1-5
clone_size: -
v_call: TRBV27
d_call: -
cdr3_nt: TGTGCCAGCAGTTTACGGGGGTACAATCAGCCCCAGCATTTT
cdr3_aa: CASSLRGYNQPQHF

j_call: TRBJ1-4
clone_size: -
v_call: TRBV28
d_call: TRBD1
cdr3_nt: TGTGCCAGCAGGGTCCCGGGACAGGAAAAACTGTTTTTT
cdr3_aa: CASRVPGQEKLFF

j_call: TRBJ2-2
clone_size: -
v_call: TRBV5-6
d_call: TRBD2
cdr3_nt: TGTGCCAGCAGCTTGGTGGCTAGCGGGAGCGAAGGCACCGGGGAGCTGTTTTTT
cdr3_aa: CASSLVASGSEGTGELFF

j_call: TRBJ1-2
clone_size: -
v_call: TRBV4-3
d_call: -
cdr3_nt: TGCGCCAGCAGCCAAGAGGATGGACAGCGTAAAAATACAATCTATGGCTACACCTTC
cdr3_aa: CASSQEDGQRKNTIYGYTF

j_call: TRBJ1-1
clone_size: -
v_call: TRBV10-3
d_call: TRBD1
cdr3_nt: TGTGCCATCGGGAGAGAGACAGGGCTGAACACTGAAGCTTTCTTT
cdr3_aa: CAIGRETGLNTEAFF

j_call: TRBJ2-5
clone_size: -
v_call: TRBV3-1/TRBV3-2
d_call: TRBD2
cdr3_nt: TGTGCCAGCAGCCAAGACAGGGAGGGCCAAGAGACCCAGTACTTC
cdr3_aa: CASSQDREGQETQYF

j_call: TRBJ2-3
clone_size: -
v_call: TRBV2
d_call: TRBD1
cdr3_nt: TGTGCCAGCAGTGTGGGGACAGGAGCAGATACGCAGTATTTT
cdr3_aa: CASSVGTGADTQYF

j_call: TRBJ2-1
clone_size: -
v_call: TRBV4-1
d_call: TRBD2
cdr3_nt: TGCGCCAGCAGCCAAGACCTAGCGGGAGGGCCCCTCTACAATGAGCAGTTCTTC
cdr3_aa: CASSQDLAGGPLYNEQFF

j_call: TRBJ2-5
clone_size: -
v_call: TRBV7-8
d_call: -
cdr3_nt: TGTGCCAGCAGCTTAGCGCCAGGGGGGTTGCGGAGGCGGCGGGAGACCCAGTACTTC
cdr3_aa: CASSLAPGGLRRRRETQYF

j_call: TRBJ2-1
clone_size: -
v_call: TRBV27
d_call: TRBD2
cdr3_nt: TGTGCCAGCTCCGGGACTAGCCACTACAATGAGCAGTTCTTC
cdr3_aa: CASSGTSHYNEQFF

j_call: TRBJ2-4
clone_size: -
v_call: TRBV2
d_call: TRBD2
cdr3_nt: TGTGCCAGCAGCGCCGGGACTAGCGGGAGGGGGGCCAAAAACATTCAGTACTTC
cdr3_aa: CASSAGTSGRGAKNIQYF

j_call: TRBJ2-1
clone_size: -
v_call: TRBV6-5
d_call: -
cdr3_nt: TGTGCCAGCGAAATCACACTCTCAGGGGAGCAGTTCTTC
cdr3_aa: CASEITLSGEQFF

j_call: TRBJ2-3
clone_size: -
v_call: TRBV27
d_call: -
cdr3_nt: TGTGCCAGTTGCCCCCCCGGAGATACGCAGTATTTT
cdr3_aa: CASCPPGDTQYF

j_call: TRBJ2-7
clone_size: -
v_call: TRBV28
d_call: -
cdr3_nt: TGTGCCAGTTCTCCTAGCCCTTCCTACGAGCAGTACTTC
cdr3_aa: CASSPSPSYEQYF

j_call: TRBJ2-5
clone_size: -
v_call: TRBV7-3
d_call: -
cdr3_nt: TGTGCCAGCAGCTTAACTGGCTCCCAAGAGACCCAGTACTTC
cdr3_aa: CASSLTGSQETQYF

j_call: TRBJ2-7
clone_size: -
v_call: TRBV29-1
d_call: TRBD2
cdr3_nt: TGCAGCGCCCCCGGCGGCGGAACTAGCGGACGGACCTACGAGCAGTACTTC
cdr3_aa: CSAPGGGTSGRTYEQYF

j_call: TRBJ2-1
clone_size: once
v_call: TRBV7-6
d_call: TRBD1
cdr3_nt: TGTGCCAGCAGCTCAGGGACAGGGGCCTACAATGAGCAGTTCTTC
cdr3_aa: CASSSGTGAYNEQFF

j_call: TRBJ1-2
clone_size: -
v_call: TRBV9
d_call: TRBD1
cdr3_nt: TGTGCCAGCAGCGTATTGACAGGGAACTATGGCTACACCTTC
cdr3_aa: CASSVLTGNYGYTF

j_call: TRBJ2-3
clone_size: once
v_call: TRBV20-1
d_call: TRBD2
cdr3_nt: TGCAGTGCGAGTACGGGACTAGCATCAGATACGCAGTATTTT
cdr3_aa: CSASTGLASDTQYF

j_call: TRBJ2-7
clone_size: -
v_call: TRBV3-1/TRBV3-2
d_call: TRBD1
cdr3_nt: TGTGCCAGCAGCCTGGGACAGGGTCGGTACGAGCAGTACTTC
cdr3_aa: CASSLGQGRYEQYF

j_call: TRBJ1-1
clone_size: -
v_call: TRBV10-2
d_call: TRBD1
cdr3_nt: TGCGCCAGCAAAACGACAGGGACGAACACTGAAGCTTTCTTT
cdr3_aa: CASKTTGTNTEAFF

j_call: TRBJ2-1
clone_size: -
v_call: TRBV1
d_call: -
cdr3_nt: TGCACCAGCAGCCACCTTCGCGCGGGGGCGGGGTACAATGAGCAGTTCTTC
cdr3_aa: CTSSHLRAGAGYNEQFF

j_call: TRBJ1-2
clone_size: -
v_call: TRBV6-2/TRBV6-3
d_call: -
cdr3_nt: TGTGCCAGCAGTCGCACAGGGTCCTTTAACTATGGCTACACCTTC
cdr3_aa: CASSRTGSFNYGYTF

j_call: TRBJ2-5
clone_size: -
v_call: TRBV7-9
d_call: TRBD2
cdr3_nt: TGTGCCAGCAGCTTACCGCGCCTAGCGGGAGAGACCCAGTACTTC
cdr3_aa: CASSLPRLAGETQYF

j_call: TRBJ1-2
clone_size: -
v_call: TRBV30
d_call: -
cdr3_nt: TGTGCCTGGAGTTGGGGGGGGAATGGCTACACCTTC
cdr3_aa: CAWSWGGNGYTF

j_call: TRBJ2-5
clone_size: -
v_call: TRBV7-8
d_call: TRBD2
cdr3_nt: TGTGCCAGCAGCCCTACTAGCGGGAAGGGGACCCAGTACTTC
cdr3_aa: CASSPTSGKGTQYF

j_call: TRBJ1-1
clone_size: few
v_call: TRBV9
d_call: -
cdr3_nt: TGTGCCAGCAGCGTAGCTAGGGGAGGCGGAGGAGGCACTGAAGCTTTCTTT
cdr3_aa: CASSVARGGGGGTEAFF

j_call: TRBJ1-1
clone_size: -
v_call: TRBV7-2
d_call: -
cdr3_nt: TGTGCCAGCAGCTTAACCCACGGTGAAGCTTTCTTT
cdr3_aa: CASSLTHGEAFF

j_call: TRBJ2-2
clone_size: -
v_call: TRBV27
d_call: -
cdr3_nt: TGTGCCAGCAGTTTCCAGAACACCGGGGAGCTGTTTTTT
cdr3_aa: CASSFQNTGELFF

j_call: TRBJ1-1
clone_size: -
v_call: TRBV6-5
d_call: TRBD1
cdr3_nt: TGTGCCAGCCCAACCCCAGGGGGCTTAATCGGGAACTTT
cdr3_aa: CASPTPGGLIGNF

j_call: TRBJ1-6
clone_size: -
v_call: TRBV9
d_call: -
cdr3_nt: TGTGCCAGCAGCGTCGGTTACTCACCCCTCCACTTT
cdr3_aa: CASSVGYSPLHF

j_call: TRBJ2-3
clone_size: -
v_call: TRBV10-3
d_call: TRBD1
cdr3_nt: TGTGCCATCAGGTCAGGGGGCGGTTGGACAGATACGCAGTATTTT
cdr3_aa: CAIRSGGGWTDTQYF

j_call: TRBJ2-6
clone_size: -
v_call: TRBV2
d_call: -
cdr3_nt: TGTGCCAGCAGTGAGCGAACAGGTCTTAACGGGGCCAACGTCCTGACTTTC
cdr3_aa: CASSERTGLNGANVLTF

j_call: TRBJ1-4
clone_size: -
v_call: TRBV7-8
d_call: TRBD1
cdr3_nt: TGTGCCAGCAGCTTAGGACAGGGGGAAAAACTGTTTTTT
cdr3_aa: CASSLGQGEKLFF

j_call: TRBJ1-4
clone_size: -
v_call: TRBV19
d_call: -
cdr3_nt: TGTGCCAGTAGGGGCCCCCTCGGCGAAAAACTGTTTTTT
cdr3_aa: CASRGPLGEKLFF

j_call: TRBJ1-5
clone_size: once
v_call: TRBV30
d_call: -
cdr3_nt: TGTGCCTGGAGTGTAAGGGGTTGGAGCAATCAGCCCCAGCATTTT
cdr3_aa: CAWSVRGWSNQPQHF

j_call: TRBJ2-5
clone_size: -
v_call: TRBV5-6
d_call: TRBD2
cdr3_nt: TGTGCCAGCAGCTTGACTAGCGGGATGGAGACCCAGTACTTC
cdr3_aa: CASSLTSGMETQYF

j_call: TRBJ1-2
clone_size: -
v_call: TRBV5-8
d_call: TRBD1
cdr3_nt: TGTGCCAGCAGCCCGGGACAGGGCGCACTTACCTATGGCTACACCTTC
cdr3_aa: CASSPGQGALTYGYTF

j_call: TRBJ1-1
clone_size: -
v_call: TRBV6-1
d_call: -
cdr3_nt: TGTGCCAGCAGTGAAGCGGGAGGGGAGACTGAAGCTTTCTTT
cdr3_aa: CASSEAGGETEAFF

j_call: TRBJ1-5
clone_size: -
v_call: TRBV21-1
d_call: -
cdr3_nt: TGTGCCAGCAGCGCCCTCTCGGGCACAGGGAAAGGACAGCCCCAGCATTTT
cdr3_aa: CASSALSGTGKGQPQHF